This T cell receptor beta chain was obtained from a study of blood T cells in healthy people across ages. Findings and limits, study-wide: Those diversity estimates obtained from one million T cells were thought to be underestimates. Higher diversity and more naive CD4+ cells were features of long-lived donors, compared to aged donors.

V was cut by 2 bases and J by 5 bases, with 16 bases left in between. The CDR3 runs to 15 residues. The germline gives CDR1 SGHAT, CDR2 FQNNGV. A sample-barcoded 5' primer and a J-beta primer mix were used in a second PCR of roughly 7 to 12 cycles. TCRdb redid the calling of the 5' RACE reads with MiXCR, one entry per CDR3 protein. The table lists hundreds of thousands of distinct CDR3 sequences, 25% to 35% of them singletons. This clonotype was recorded a few times. The antigen is undetermined. This is likely a read error, given that the CDR3 carries no conserved phenylalanine or tryptophan at its end. The sample also formed part of further work on T cells of mothers and their children. This second report adds: The authors used all extracted RNA for cDNA synthesis, at about 1.5 ug per 15 ul. The overlap seen between related mothers and children slightly exceeded that of unrelated pairs, though not significantly.

This clonotype originated in a boy aged 2 to 10 in good health. The sample taken for sequencing was blood. The genes are TRBV11-2 and TRBJ2-7; D may correspond to TRBD1 or TRBD2 (5 bases each). CDR3 loop: CASSLRSRDGNEQYL. The CDR3 nucleotides are TGTGCCAGCAGCTTACGGTCCCGGGACGGGAACGAGCAGTACCTC.